The 30 T cell receptor beta chains presented below share a single source sample, sequenced in a study of control samples from healthy donors and cancer patients. Sequencing was performed with immunoSEQ multiplex PCR; in TCRdb, only in-frame clones are kept and a portion is missing. The table has around 84,000 clones, approximately 82% seen once. Sequencing was carried out using PBMCs. The receptors derive from a man aged 60-69 years with head and neck cancer.

This clone was found a few times. This chain connects TRBV28 to TRBJ1-4; D gene unclear. V gave up 6 bases and J gave up 5 bases, with 7 bases separating them. The CDR3 is 12 amino acids. Germline V gene lookup returns CDR1 MDHEN and CDR2 SYDVKM. The CDR3 nucleotides are TGTGCCAGCAGCCCGAGAAATGAAAAACTGTTTTTT. Protein sequence: CASSPRNEKLFF.

This chain links TRBV3-1 (or the pseudogene TRBV3-2) with TRBJ2-3; perhaps TRBD2 as D (5 bases). V lost 8 bases, J lost 8 bases, and 17 bases lay in between. The germline V gene encodes CDR1 LGHDT and CDR2 YNNKEL (reference sequence). The CDR3 contains 13 residues. The DNA of the CDR3 is TGTGCCAGCCGGTCCCGACCCGAGGGTACGCAGTATTTT. This codes for CASRSRPEGTQYF.

This clone was seen just once. The V call is TRBV5-1, the J call TRBJ2-7, with no clear D. Germline CDR1 reads SGHRS; CDR2 reads YFSETQ. The V gene lost 2 bases and the J gene lost 3 bases, with 21 bases spanning the gap. The CDR3 length is 17 residues. Here the CDR3 reads CASSLSETPSAGYEQYF. The CDR3 nucleotides read TGCGCCAGCAGCTTAAGCGAGACACCGTCCGCAGGCTACGAGCAGTACTTC.

The CDR3 reads CASSIATGADTQYF. In DNA form, the CDR3 reads TGTGCCAGCAGTATCGCCACGGGGGCAGATACGCAGTATTTT. The chain employs TRBV27 and TRBJ2-3; possible D gene TRBD2, 6 bases. This CDR3 comprises 14 residues. V was shortened by 5 bases and J by 4 bases, with 13 bases between the two germline ends. Germline V gene sequence: CDR1 MNHEY, CDR2 SMNVEV (reference sequence).

The chain has TRBV20-1 and TRBJ2-5; D uncertain. V was trimmed by 6 bases and J by 2 bases, leaving 16 bases between them. Germline CDR1 reads DFQATT; CDR2 reads SNEGSKA (reference sequence). This CDR3 contains 14 residues. The CDR3 region is CSASQPPRQETQYF. The CDR3 DNA follows: TGCAGTGCCAGTCAACCCCCCCGACAAGAGACCCAGTACTTC.

V and J are TRBV18 and TRBJ2-7; D gene unclear. V gave up 0 bases and J gave up 2 bases, with 11 bases separating them. The length of the CDR3 is 15 residues. Germline CDR1 and CDR2: KGHSH and LQKENI. The CDR3: CASSPPASAAYEQYF. CDR3 in DNA: TGTGCCAGCTCACCACCGGCTTCAGCTGCCTACGAGCAGTACTTC.

The chain links TRBV5-1 to TRBJ2-1; 8 bases are a match to TRBD2. The length of the CDR3 is 15 residues. Per the germline V gene, CDR1 is SGHRS and CDR2 is YFSETQ. J was trimmed by 7 bases and V by 0 bases; bases with no gene match: 6. CDR3 in DNA: TGCGCCAGCAGCTTGGACGGGAGGGCTTGGAATGAGCAGTTCTTC. This translates into CASSLDGRAWNEQFF.

The chain has TRBV6-4 and TRBJ2-1, with TRBD2 identical over 7 bases. The CDR3 covers 13 residues. CDR1 is MRHNA, CDR2 SNTAGT, per germline. V gave up 0 bases and J gave up 9 bases; unmatched junction bases: 2. This chain's CDR3 is CASSDSTSSEQFF. Written as DNA, the CDR3 is TGTGCCAGCAGTGACTCGACTAGCAGTGAGCAGTTCTTC.

The V gene is TRBV27, the J gene TRBJ1-1; D may be TRBD1 (5 bases). From germline, CDR1 is MNHEY and CDR2 SMNVEV (reference sequence). The CDR3 sequence is 13 residues long. V lost 5 bases to trimming and J lost 11 bases, with 18 bases between them. The CDR3 is CASSPNVGGEAFF. CDR3 DNA sequence: TGTGCCAGCAGTCCGAACGTCGGGGGGGAGGCTTTCTTT.

The chain combines TRBV4-1 with TRBJ2-7; D might be TRBD1 or TRBD2, each matching 6 bases. With 5 bases removed from V and 1 base from J, the gap between germline ends came to 12 bases. The CDR3 sequence is 14 residues long. The V gene's germline CDR1 is MGHRA and CDR2 YSYEKL. The DNA for the CDR3 is TGCGCCAGCAGCTTTAGGAGGGGGTCCTACGAGCAGTACTTC. This translates into CASSFRRGSYEQYF.

This clone was observed a handful of times. The genes are TRBV19 and TRBJ2-3, with TRBD2 matching 7 bases. The CDR3 loop spans 16 amino acids. Per the germline V gene, CDR1 is LNHDA and CDR2 is SQIVND (reference sequence). The V gene end was trimmed by 2 bases and the J gene end by 5 bases; junction bases not matched to a gene: 10. CDR3 sequence (DNA): TGTGCCAGTAGTATATGGTCGGGAAGGGAGGGAGATACGCAGTATTTT. It translates to CASSIWSGREGDTQYF.

The chain has TRBV9 and TRBJ1-2; D not certain. Germline V gene sequence: CDR1 SGDLS, CDR2 YYNGEE. The CDR3 contains 13 residues. V lost 2 bases and J 4 bases, leaving 9 bases between the germline ends. DNA of the CDR3: TGTGCCAGCAGCGTCGTCCCATTCTATGGCTACACCTTC. Encoded protein: CASSVVPFYGYTF. The variable domain in full, with the rest retrieved from reference TRBV9 and TRBJ1-2, is DSGVTQTPKHLITATGQRVTLRCSPRSGDLSVYWYQQSLDQGLQFLIQYYNGEERAKGNILERFSAQQFPDLHSELNLSSLELGDSALYFCASSVVPFYGYTFGSGTRLTVV.

The genes are TRBV5-4 and TRBJ2-2, with TRBD1 identical over 9 bases. The CDR3 length is 16 residues. Germline V gene data show CDR1 as SGHNT and CDR2 as YYREEE (reference sequence). V shed 4 bases and J 2 bases; nucleotides not matched to a gene: 6. The CDR3 DNA sequence: TGTGCCAGCAGCGATTACAGGGGGCCTAACACCGGGGAGCTGTTTTTT. Protein: CASSDYRGPNTGELFF. Looking up the rest from reference TRBV5-4 and TRBJ2-2 gives the full variable domain: ETGVTQSPTHLIKTRGQQVTLRCSSQSGHNTVSWYQQALGQGPQFIFQYYREEENGRGNFPPRFSGLQFPNYSSELNVNALELDDSALYLCASSDYRGPNTGELFFGEGSRLTVL.

The chain joins TRBV6-6 to TRBJ2-6; 8 bases map to TRBD2. Germline V gene sequence: CDR1 MNHNY, CDR2 SVGAGI (reference sequence). With 5 bases clipped from V and 0 bases from J, the junction kept 9 bases outside the gene matches. CDR3 length: 18 amino acids. Here the CDR3 DNA reads TGTGCCAGCAGTCCCCGGGGGGGAATGGGCTCTGGGGCCAACGTCCTGACTTTC. This sequence encodes CASSPRGGMGSGANVLTF.

The chain employs TRBV28 and TRBJ1-5; TRBD1 matches 9 bases. The CDR3 has 17 amino acids. The germline CDR1 and CDR2 sequences are MDHEN and SYDVKM. Germline trimming cut 5 bases from V and 2 bases from J; bases unmatched to any gene: 10. The CDR3 DNA reads TGTGCCAGCAGTGGGACAGGGAGGGGCTGGGGCAATCAGCCCCAGCATTTT. It is translated as CASSGTGRGWGNQPQHF.

This chain joins TRBV6-2 or TRBV6-3 and TRBJ2-7; TRBD2 agrees at 8 bases. The CDR3 spans 17 residues. Germline V gene data show CDR1 as MNHEY and CDR2 as SVGEGT. V lost 2 bases, J lost 4 bases, and 13 bases stayed unmatched. The CDR3: CASSYPRRVAGRYEQYF. The CDR3, as DNA: TGTGCCAGCAGTTACCCTCGAAGGGTAGCGGGGAGATACGAGCAGTACTTC.

This chain links TRBV6-5 with TRBJ2-6; D not resolved. V lost 7 bases to trimming and J lost 4 bases, with 14 bases between them. The CDR3 covers 15 residues. CDR1 is MNHEY and CDR2 is SVGAGI in the germline V gene. CDR3 protein: CASTPGPRGANVLTF. CDR3 DNA: TGTGCCAGCACCCCCGGTCCGAGGGGGGCCAACGTCCTGACTTTC.

The rearrangement joins TRBV4-2 to TRBJ1-3; D is unresolved. The CDR3 sequence is 16 residues long. The ends were cut back, 5 bases at V and 0 bases at J, with 14 bases in the middle. Germline CDR1 LGHNA, CDR2 YNFKEQ. The CDR3 sequence is CASSSEMIHSGNTIYF. The CDR3 DNA is TGTGCCAGCAGCTCAGAAATGATCCACTCTGGAAACACCATATATTTT.

This CDR3 reads CASSPPGSHHIAKLFF. CDR3 DNA: TGTGCCAGCAGCCCCCCCGGCAGCCACCACATTGCAAAACTGTTTTTT. The chain has TRBV3-1 (or the pseudogene TRBV3-2) and TRBJ1-4; no definite D call. The ends were cut back, 4 bases at V and 10 bases at J, with 22 bases in the middle. CDR3 length: 16 amino acids. The V gene's germline CDR1 is LGHDT and CDR2 YNNKEL (reference sequence).

This sequence joins TRBV7-6 and TRBJ2-3; TRBD1 agrees at 7 bases. This CDR3 comprises 15 residues. Trimming at V came to 1 base and at J to 6 bases, leaving 7 bases not matched to a gene. Germline loops: CDR1 SGHVS, CDR2 FNYEAQ. The CDR3 loop is CASSLVSTGMDTQYF. CDR3 DNA sequence: TGTGCCAGCAGCTTAGTATCGACAGGGATGGATACGCAGTATTTT.

The chain couples TRBV9 to TRBJ2-7, with 9 nucleotides matching TRBD2. CDR3 length: 15 amino acids. V lost 2 bases, J lost 3 bases, and 6 bases stayed unmatched. The V gene's germline CDR1 is SGDLS and CDR2 YYNGEE. The CDR3 region has the DNA TGTGCCAGCAGCGTTAGCCTAGCGGGGTACTACGAGCAGTACTTC. Its translation: CASSVSLAGYYEQYF. The full variable domain, with the rest looked up from reference TRBV9 and TRBJ2-7, is DSGVTQTPKHLITATGQRVTLRCSPRSGDLSVYWYQQSLDQGLQFLIQYYNGEERAKGNILERFSAQQFPDLHSELNLSSLELGDSALYFCASSVSLAGYYEQYFGPGTRLTVT.

This clone has only a few counts. In DNA form, the CDR3 reads TGCAGCGTTGTCGGGGACAGGGGCCTGAATGAGCAGTTCTTC. It translates to CSVVGDRGLNEQFF. The chain recombines TRBV29-1 with TRBJ2-1; TRBD1 aligns across 10 bases. CDR1 is SQVTM, CDR2 ANQGSEA, per germline. This CDR3 has 14 amino acids. V was clipped by 4 bases and J by 7 bases; unmatched bases: 7.

The rearrangement links TRBV29-1 to TRBJ1-1, with 10 bases aligning to TRBD1. Germline assignment: CDR1 SQVTM and CDR2 ANQGSEA. This CDR3 is 11 amino acids long. V was clipped by 5 bases and J by 10 bases; unmatched bases: 4. The CDR3 sequence: CSVRDRGLAFF. For the CDR3, the DNA is TGCAGCGTTCGGGACAGGGGTTTAGCTTTCTTT.

The chain is built from TRBV7-9 and TRBJ2-1; TRBD2 agrees at 12 bases. J lost 9 bases, V lost 5 bases, and 8 bases had no gene match. The CDR3 consists of 15 residues. Germline lookup yields CDR1 SEHNR and CDR2 FQNEAQ (reference sequence). CDR3 in amino acids: CASSLGLAGISEQFF. The CDR3 DNA is TGTGCCAGCAGCCTTGGACTAGCGGGGATTAGTGAGCAGTTCTTC.

This clone came up a few times. V usage is TRBV5-4 and J usage is TRBJ2-7, with 14 bases matching TRBD2. The germline V gene encodes CDR1 SGHNT and CDR2 YYREEE (reference sequence). The J segment lost 3 bases and the V segment lost 4 bases, leaving 3 bases of the junction unmatched. The CDR3 spans 15 residues. CDR3 bases: TGTGCCAGCAGCCCAGGGACTAGCGGGGGCTACGAGCAGTACTTC. Its protein product is CASSPGTSGGYEQYF.

This chain joins TRBV18 and TRBJ1-2, with 7 positions matching TRBD1. Germline V gene sequence: CDR1 KGHSH, CDR2 LQKENI. The CDR3 is 15 amino acids. V lost 4 bases and J lost 4; bases outside the gene matches: 9. CDR3 DNA sequence: TGTGCCAGCTCACGGGGGACAGCGTTTATCTATGGCTACACCTTC. It is translated as CASSRGTAFIYGYTF.

The chain is built from TRBV3-1 (or the pseudogene TRBV3-2) and TRBJ2-6; D call uncertain. Germline V CDR1 and CDR2: LGHDT, YNNKEL (reference sequence). V lost 4 bases and J 2 bases, leaving 9 bases between the germline ends. The CDR3 spans 15 residues. The CDR3 DNA reads TGTGCCAGCAGCCCCTATGGGGCTGGGGCCAACGTCCTGACTTTC. Translated: CASSPYGAGANVLTF.

The chain employs TRBV5-1 and TRBJ2-7, with 9 bases aligning to TRBD1. Unmatched junction bases numbered 8, after V lost 5 bases and J lost 2 bases. This CDR3 has 15 residues. Germline-derived CDR1 and CDR2 are SGHRS and YFSETQ. The CDR3 spells CASSSGQGAPYEQYF. CDR3 nucleotide sequence: TGCGCCAGCAGTTCGGGACAGGGTGCACCCTACGAGCAGTACTTC. Together with reference TRBV5-1 and TRBJ2-7, the CDR3 gives the full variable domain: KAGVTQTPRYLIKTRGQQVTLSCSPISGHRSVSWYQQTPGQGLQFLFEYFSETQRNKGNFPGRFSGRQFSNSRSEMNVSTLELGDSALYLCASSSGQGAPYEQYFGPGTRLTVT.

This clone is a singleton in its sample. The CDR3 coding sequence is TGTGCCAGTAGTACAGGGGATACGCAGTATTTT. As protein: CASSTGDTQYF. The chain couples TRBV19 to TRBJ2-3, with D maybe TRBD1 (5 bases). V was pared by 4 bases and J by 6 bases, with 5 bases between. Germline loops: CDR1 LNHDA, CDR2 SQIVND (reference sequence). The CDR3 contains 11 residues.

This clone was observed once. The rearrangement joins TRBV18 to TRBJ2-7; D is possibly TRBD1 or TRBD2 (5 bases each). The CDR3 is made up of 15 amino acids. Per the germline V gene, CDR1 is KGHSH and CDR2 is LQKENI. V dropped 1 base and J dropped 2 bases, with 12 bases sitting between them. Here the CDR3 DNA reads TGTGCCAGCTCACCACGGGACGGAATAACCTACGAGCAGTACTTC. It is translated as CASSPRDGITYEQYF.